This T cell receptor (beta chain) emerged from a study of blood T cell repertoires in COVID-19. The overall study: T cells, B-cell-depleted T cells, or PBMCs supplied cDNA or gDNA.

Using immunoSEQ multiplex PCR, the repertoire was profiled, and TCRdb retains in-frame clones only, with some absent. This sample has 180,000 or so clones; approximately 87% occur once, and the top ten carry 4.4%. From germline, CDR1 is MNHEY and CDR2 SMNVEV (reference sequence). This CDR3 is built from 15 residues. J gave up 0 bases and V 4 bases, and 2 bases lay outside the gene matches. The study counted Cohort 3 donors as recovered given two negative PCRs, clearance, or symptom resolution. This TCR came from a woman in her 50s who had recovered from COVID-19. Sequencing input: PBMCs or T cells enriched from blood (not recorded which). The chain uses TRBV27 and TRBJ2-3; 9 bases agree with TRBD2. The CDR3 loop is CASSSLAGSTDTQYF. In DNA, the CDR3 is TGTGCCAGCAGTTCACTAGCGGGTAGCACAGATACGCAGTATTTT.